A single sample is the source of the 31 T cell receptor beta chains below, sequenced in a study of T cell responses to AZD1222 COVID-19 vaccine. Profiled with immunoSEQ multiplex PCR; TCRdb holds only in-frame clones, not every one. The top ten hold under 4% of the sample, which has approximately 140,000 clones, 80% to 95% seen once. The material sequenced was peripheral blood, taken 28 days after the second AZD1222 dose. The receptors were sampled from an adult who received the AZD1222 COVID-19 vaccine.

The chain recombines TRBV10-2 with TRBJ1-1; a possible D gene is TRBD1 (6 bases). The CDR3 spans 10 residues. Germline CDR1 is WSHSY and CDR2 is SAAADI. V dropped 8 bases and J dropped 7 bases, with 8 bases sitting between them. The CDR3 reads CASGRGEAFF. The CDR3 region has the DNA TGCGCCAGCGGCAGGGGTGAAGCTTTCTTT.

The chain is built from TRBV10-3 and TRBJ1-2; maybe TRBD1 (6 bases). Germline V gene lookup returns CDR1 ENHRY and CDR2 SYGVKD. Trimming shortened V by 3 bases and J by 6 bases, and 17 bases separated the two germline ends. CDR3 length equals 15 residues. The CDR3 bases are TGTGCCATCAGTGACTCGATGGGGGGCGCAAATGGCTACACCTTC. This translates into CAISDSMGGANGYTF.

The chain combines TRBV5-6 with TRBJ1-1; 7 positions match TRBD1. Germline V gives CDR1 SGHDT, CDR2 YYEEEE. CDR3 length: 13 amino acids. V gave up 2 bases and J gave up 7 bases; unmatched junction bases: 5. CDR3 sequence (DNA): TGTGCCAGCAGCTTTGCACAGGGGATTGAAGCTTTCTTT. This translates into CASSFAQGIEAFF.

In its sample, this clone was seen a few times. V is TRBV7-9 and J is TRBJ2-1; TRBD1 matches at 8 bases. V trimming: 5 bases; J trimming: 10 bases; junction bases outside the gene matches: 10. Germline V lookup: CDR1 SEHNR, CDR2 FQNEAQ (reference sequence). The CDR3 is 14 residues long. The CDR3 bases are TGTGCCAGCAGCCCGGGACAGGCTCCGGGGGAGCAGTTCTTC. Protein: CASSPGQAPGEQFF.

The V gene is TRBV18, the J gene TRBJ2-2, with 7 nucleotides matching TRBD2. Trimming at V came to 3 bases and at J to 6 bases, leaving 4 bases not matched to a gene. The length of the CDR3 is 14 residues. The V gene's germline CDR1 is KGHSH and CDR2 LQKENI. CDR3 sequence: CASSPPTSSGELFF. In nucleotides, the CDR3 is TGTGCCAGCTCACCGCCGACTAGCTCCGGGGAGCTGTTTTTT.

J is TRBJ1-1 and V is TRBV12-3 or TRBV12-4, with a weak D call TRBD1 (6 bases). The V gene lost 2 bases and the J gene lost 3 bases, with 7 bases spanning the gap. This CDR3 has 13 residues. This chain's CDR3 is CASSLSGDTEAFF. In DNA form, the CDR3 reads TGTGCCAGCAGTTTATCAGGGGACACTGAAGCTTTCTTT.

The chain has TRBV19 and TRBJ1-4; possibly TRBD1 for D (5 bases). Germline V gene sequence: CDR1 LNHDA, CDR2 SQIVND (reference sequence). V was shortened by 4 bases and J by 2 bases, with 11 bases between the two germline ends. The CDR3 contains 15 residues. CDR3 DNA sequence: TGTGCCAGTAGTAACCAGGGAGGCACTAATGAAAAACTGTTTTTT. Its translation is CASSNQGGTNEKLFF.

In regard to this clone: The identical CDR3 is also encoded by other nucleotide sequences in the sample. This rearrangement joins TRBV5-1 to TRBJ2-3; D ambiguous. The germline V gene has CDR1 SGHRS and CDR2 YFSETQ. V was trimmed by 4 bases and J by 2 bases, leaving 5 bases between them. The CDR3 is 12 residues long. The CDR3: CASSLLTDTQYF. CDR3 DNA sequence: TGCGCCAGCAGCCTCCTCACAGATACGCAGTATTTT.

This chain uses TRBV30 with TRBJ2-6, with a weak D call TRBD2 (5 bases). V lost 3 bases, J lost 0 bases, and 18 bases lay in between. Germline V CDR1 and CDR2: GTSNPN, SVGIG (reference sequence). The CDR3 has 18 residues. CDR3 bases: TGTGCCTGGAGCTACCGGCCGGGATCCGTCTCTGGGGCCAACGTCCTGACTTTC. Translating gives CAWSYRPGSVSGANVLTF.

This clone was recorded a few times. The chain links TRBV15 to TRBJ2-2, with D possibly being TRBD1 (6 bases). V lost 1 base and J lost 0, with 12 bases in between. Germline values: CDR1 LNHNV, CDR2 YYDKDF (reference sequence). There are 17 residues in the CDR3. This CDR3 is CATSRGPGTPNTGELFF. CDR3 in DNA: TGTGCCACCAGCAGAGGTCCCGGGACACCGAACACCGGGGAGCTGTTTTTT.

The chain links TRBV7-9 to TRBJ2-7; 7 bases agree with TRBD2. CDR1 is SEHNR, CDR2 FQNEAQ, per germline (reference sequence). The CDR3 runs 16 residues. J gave up 5 bases and V 5 bases, and 15 bases lay outside the gene matches. The DNA for the CDR3 is TGTGCCAGCAGCCCCCCCGGGACTATCAGTCGACACGAGCAGTACTTC. Amino acids: CASSPPGTISRHEQYF.

The V and J genes are TRBV11-2 and TRBJ2-7, with D possibly called TRBD1 or TRBD2 (5 bases each). V lost 6 bases to trimming and J lost 0 bases, with 21 bases between them. The CDR3 is 17 residues long. Germline assignment: CDR1 SGHAT and CDR2 FQNNGV. CDR3 loop: CASSFRPGTVSSYEQYF. The CDR3 DNA reads as TGTGCCAGCAGTTTTCGCCCCGGGACGGTGAGCTCCTACGAGCAGTACTTC.

V and J are TRBV6-5 and TRBJ2-1; 7 bases map to TRBD2. With 6 bases clipped from V and 10 bases from J, the junction kept 15 bases outside the gene matches. Per germline, CDR1 MNHEY and CDR2 SVGAGI. The CDR3 covers 15 residues. The CDR3 reads CASRRTRAAGVEQFF. The CDR3 coding sequence is TGTGCCAGCAGACGAACGCGGGCGGCGGGAGTAGAGCAGTTCTTC.

This chain connects TRBV6-1 to TRBJ1-5, with a possible D match to TRBD1 (6 bases). This CDR3 contains 15 residues. Germline-derived CDR1 and CDR2 are MNHNS and SASEGT. The V and J ends lost 2 bases and 6 bases respectively, with 14 bases between them. CDR3 sequence (DNA): TGTGCCAGCAGTGAACCCCCCGGGGGCGGTCAGCCCCAGCATTTT. Protein: CASSEPPGGGQPQHF.

The chain combines TRBV10-3 with TRBJ1-5; 10 bases are a match to TRBD1. The CDR3 consists of 14 residues. Trimming at V came to 10 bases and at J to 2 bases, leaving 5 bases not matched to a gene. CDR1 ENHRY and CDR2 SYGVKD come from the germline V gene. The CDR3 protein is CATGQGVGNQPQHF. CDR3 coding DNA: TGTGCCACCGGACAGGGGGTTGGCAATCAGCCCCAGCATTTT.

The chain combines TRBV6-6 with TRBJ1-1; 8 bases agree with TRBD1. CDR3 length: 16 amino acids. Germline CDR1 is MNHNY and CDR2 is SVGAGI (reference sequence). V lost 4 bases to trimming and J lost 0 bases; unmatched junction nucleotides: 7. The chain's CDR3 is CASSFPRDRMNTEAFF. The CDR3 region has the DNA TGTGCCAGCAGTTTCCCCCGGGACAGGATGAACACTGAAGCTTTCTTT.

The chain recombines TRBV11-2 with TRBJ1-2; tentative D call: TRBD1 (5 bases). Trimming took off 4 bases at V and 8 bases at J, with 17 bases between the two ends. Germline V gene data show CDR1 as SGHAT and CDR2 as FQNNGV. CDR3 length: 14 amino acids. The CDR3 sequence is CASSSTGASFGYTF. The CDR3 nucleotides read TGTGCCAGCAGCTCAACCGGGGCGAGTTTCGGCTACACCTTC.

This clone appeared a single time. The gene calls are TRBV28 and TRBJ1-5; TRBD1 aligns across 9 bases. The germline V gene encodes CDR1 MDHEN and CDR2 SYDVKM. This CDR3 is 13 amino acids long. V lost 6 bases and J lost 7; bases outside the gene matches: 4. CDR3 sequence: CASRGQGGQPQHF. The DNA for the CDR3 is TGTGCCAGCAGGGGACAGGGAGGACAGCCCCAGCATTTT.

This clone was observed at least ten times. The junction differs from germline at one of its ends, possibly a read error. The CDR3 sequence is CATQTGDYGYTF. CDR3 coding DNA: TGTGCCACCCAGACAGGGGACTACGGCTACACCTTC. This chain uses TRBV12-3 or TRBV12-4 with TRBJ1-2; 8 nucleotides agree with TRBD1. CDR3 length: 12 amino acids.

CDR3 coding DNA: TGTGCCACCAGCAGAGCTCTGTCAGGGGCGGGAGTAAGAACAGATACGCAGTATTTT. Its protein is CATSRALSGAGVRTDTQYF. This chain uses TRBV15 with TRBJ2-3; tentative D call: TRBD2 (7 bases). Per the germline V gene, CDR1 is LNHNV and CDR2 is YYDKDF (reference sequence). The CDR3 loop spans 19 amino acids. V lost 1 base and J 3 bases, leaving 23 bases between the germline ends.

The rearrangement links TRBV7-9 to TRBJ2-3; 7 bases align to TRBD1. The CDR3 runs 15 residues. CDR1 and CDR2 from the germline V gene are SEHNR and FQNEAQ (reference sequence). The V gene end was trimmed by 5 bases and the J gene end by 2 bases; junction bases not matched to a gene: 7. CDR3: CASSAGQVITDTQYF. DNA of the CDR3: TGTGCCAGCAGCGCCGGACAGGTGATCACAGATACGCAGTATTTT.

The J gene is TRBJ1-4, the V gene TRBV5-1; 9 bases align to TRBD1. Germline CDR1 SGHRS, CDR2 YFSETQ. CDR3 length: 13 residues. With V trimmed by 4 bases and J by 8 bases, 3 bases remained unmatched. The CDR3 loop is CASSPDRGEKLFF. The CDR3 DNA sequence: TGCGCCAGCAGCCCCGACAGGGGGGAAAAACTGTTTTTT.

The gene calls are TRBV7-9 and TRBJ1-2, with TRBD1 matching 7 bases. CDR3 size: 16 residues. The V gene end was trimmed by 6 bases and the J gene end by 10 bases; junction bases not matched to a gene: 20. CDR1 SEHNR and CDR2 FQNEAQ come from the germline V gene (reference sequence). For the CDR3, the DNA is TGTGCCAGCAGTTCGACACACAGGGGACTCCTAGCTGCCTACACCTTC. It is translated as CASSSTHRGLLAAYTF.

Points on this clone: A junction boundary mismatches the germline segment, possibly from a read error. The gene calls are TRBV7-9 and TRBJ1-1; D gene uncertain. The germline V gene encodes CDR1 SEHNR and CDR2 FQNEAQ (reference sequence). The CDR3 is 12 residues long. The CDR3 DNA sequence: TGTGCAAGCAGGTTTTCGGGCACTGAAGCTTTCTTT. Translating it yields CASRFSGTEAFF.

The V call is TRBV10-3, the J call TRBJ2-7; TRBD1 is a possible D gene (5 bases). The CDR3 is made up of 15 amino acids. The germline V gene has CDR1 ENHRY and CDR2 SYGVKD. Trimming took 3 bases from V and 2 from J, leaving 14 bases between them. The CDR3 nucleotides read TGTGCCATCAGTGATAACAGGTTAGAAGCCTACGAGCAGTACTTC. Amino acid sequence: CAISDNRLEAYEQYF.

The chain recombines TRBV9 with TRBJ2-1; D may match TRBD1 or TRBD2 (5 bases each). This CDR3 has 15 amino acids. Trimming removed 2 bases from V and 5 bases from J, with 14 bases in between. The germline gives CDR1 SGDLS, CDR2 YYNGEE. The CDR3 here is CASSVSGTENNEQFF. The CDR3 nucleotides are TGTGCCAGCAGCGTCTCCGGGACGGAGAACAATGAGCAGTTCTTC.

The chain joins TRBV27 to TRBJ1-4; perhaps TRBD1 as D (6 bases). Trimming removed 2 bases from V and 4 bases from J, with 8 bases in between. This CDR3 spans 14 amino acids. CDR1 is MNHEY and CDR2 is SMNVEV in the germline V gene (reference sequence). The CDR3 bases are TGTGCCAGCAGTTTAGAACAGGGTAATGAAAAACTGTTTTTT. Amino acids: CASSLEQGNEKLFF.

The genes are TRBV10-2 and TRBJ1-5, with D perhaps TRBD1 (6 bases). Germline V CDR1 and CDR2: WSHSY, SAAADI. The CDR3 length is 17 residues. The V end lost 2 bases, the J end lost 3 bases, and 17 bases lay between the germline ends. CDR3 in DNA: TGCGCCAGCAGTGAGGTGGGGAGGGGGGCCCTCAATCAGCCCCAGCATTTT. It translates to CASSEVGRGALNQPQHF.

This clone occurred once. The gene calls are TRBV6-5 and TRBJ2-7, with 9 bases identical to TRBD1. The CDR3 runs to 15 residues. Germline V gene data show CDR1 as MNHEY and CDR2 as SVGAGI. The V segment lost 8 bases and the J segment 4 bases; nucleotides outside the gene matches: 12. This CDR3 reads CASGRPGDRAYEQYF. The DNA for the CDR3 is TGTGCCAGCGGCCGGCCGGGGGACAGGGCGTACGAGCAGTACTTC.

This sequence joins TRBV21-1 and TRBJ1-6. TRBV21-1 counts as a pseudogene. CDR3 length: 15 residues. CDR3 sequence (DNA): TGTGCCAGCAGCAGCCGGGACTATGAAAATTCACCCCTCCACTTT. As protein: CASSSRDYENSPLHF.

The rearrangement uses TRBV6-1 and TRBJ1-1, with D possibly TRBD1 on 6 matching bases. CDR3 length: 19 residues. The V gene lost 2 bases and the J gene lost 4 bases, with 26 bases spanning the gap. Looked up from germline, CDR1 is MNHNS and CDR2 is SASEGT. The DNA for the CDR3 is TGTGCCAGCAGTGAATTGGGACAACCAACTTTCCTAACTCTCACTGAAGCTTTCTTT. It specifies CASSELGQPTFLTLTEAFF.